Given below is one TCR beta chain in context. No cognate antigen has been identified for it. Base qualities were left out, and no much larger clone turns up one base away. TCRbeta CDR3 regions were amplified from genomic DNA using the immunoSEQ Assay, a bias-controlled multiplex PCR. In the original analysis: The number of nucleated cells in each sample was estimated by amplification of reference gene primers within the assay. To quantify the absolute abundance of each unique TCRbeta CDR3 rearrangement, sequence reads were collapsed and filtered. For each sample, productive Simpson clonality was calculated as the square root of Simpson's diversity index over productive rearrangements. Held by TCRdb, this immuneACCESS table contains in-frame sequences only and omits some clones. Under half of the omission traces to an unresolved V gene where checked; the cause of the rest is unknown. V and J calls and clone size come straight from that table; D and trimming were deduced from the DNA. This sample is represented by about 180,000 clones; roughly nine tenths of them were singletons. Together, the top ten hold about 2.1% of the sample.

This sample was taken from a study of blood T cell repertoires in COVID-19 (dated by TCRdb to 2018 to 2021). About the investigation overall: Samples covering the acute and convalescent phases of COVID-19 were provided by collaborators in the United States, Italy and Spain. The material from the prospective study consisted of cDNA or gDNA derived from T cells, B-cell-depleted T cells, or PBMCs. The dataset comprised deeply sampled blood TCRbeta repertoires from subjects exposed to, actively infected with, or recovered from COVID-19. The repertoires were released in a freely available public database meant as a resource for research on the immune response to SARS-CoV-2. The samples were drawn from two sources: the first 160 participants of the ongoing ImmuneRACE study, and 1,254 subjects contributed by 6 global collaborators. The sample metadata nearly always contained a de-identified subject ID, COVID-19 status, age in years and sex. Where available, HLA class I and class II types were obtained from metadata supplied by the sample provider rather than from assay-based typing. Broader findings and caveats from the paper: The amount of clinical and demographic metadata varied by source and participant and was provided uncurated.

CDR1 and CDR2 are drawn from the germline V gene (reference sequence): LNHDA, SQIVND. From cysteine to phenylalanine, the CDR3 is 15 amino acids long. This entry keeps only the CDR3 DNA: 45 bases, framed from base 1. V and J are truncated by 9 bases and 7 bases respectively, leaving an intervening sequence of 19 bases. Samples from volunteer blood donors who had recovered from COVID-19 were contributed by a second Seattle source. Whole blood was collected in K2EDTA tubes by collaborating institutions according to the institutions' own protocols. For TCRbeta analysis, collaborators shipped samples in one of three forms: frozen whole blood, isolated PBMCs, or DNA extracted from either of those sample types.

The rearrangement combines TRBV19 with TRBJ1-6; TRBD1 is a possible D gene, resting on 6 matching bases. This clonotype originated in a man younger than 30 who had recovered from COVID-19. Sequencing was carried out using peripheral blood. For the CDR3, the sequence is CASRTTNRANSPLHF. The DNA sequence follows: TGTGCCAGCCGAACGACCAACAGGGCCAATTCACCCCTCCACTTT.